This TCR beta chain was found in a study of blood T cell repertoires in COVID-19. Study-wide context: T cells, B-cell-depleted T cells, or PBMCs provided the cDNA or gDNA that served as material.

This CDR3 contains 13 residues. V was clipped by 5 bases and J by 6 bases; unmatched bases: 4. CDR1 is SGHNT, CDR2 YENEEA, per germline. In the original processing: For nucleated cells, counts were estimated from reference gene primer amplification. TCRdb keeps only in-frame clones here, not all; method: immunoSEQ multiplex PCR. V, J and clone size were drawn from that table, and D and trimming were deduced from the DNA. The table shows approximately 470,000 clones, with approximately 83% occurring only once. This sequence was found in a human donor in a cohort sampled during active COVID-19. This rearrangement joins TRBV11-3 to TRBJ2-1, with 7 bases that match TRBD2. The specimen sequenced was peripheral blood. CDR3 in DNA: TGTGCCAGCAGCCGCCGGACTAGCAATGAGCAGTTCTTC. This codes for CASSRRTSNEQFF.